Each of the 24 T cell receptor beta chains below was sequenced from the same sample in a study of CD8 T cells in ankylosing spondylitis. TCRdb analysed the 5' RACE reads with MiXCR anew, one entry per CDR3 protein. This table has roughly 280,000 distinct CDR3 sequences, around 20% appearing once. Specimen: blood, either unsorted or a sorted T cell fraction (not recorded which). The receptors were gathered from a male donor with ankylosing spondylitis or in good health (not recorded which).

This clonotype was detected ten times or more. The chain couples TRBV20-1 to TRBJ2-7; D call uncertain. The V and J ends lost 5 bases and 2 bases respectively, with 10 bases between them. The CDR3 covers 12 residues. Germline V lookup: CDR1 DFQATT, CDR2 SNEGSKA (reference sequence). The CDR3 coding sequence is TGCAGTGCTGACCGTTACCCCTACGAGCAGTACGTC. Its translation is CSADRYPYEQYV.

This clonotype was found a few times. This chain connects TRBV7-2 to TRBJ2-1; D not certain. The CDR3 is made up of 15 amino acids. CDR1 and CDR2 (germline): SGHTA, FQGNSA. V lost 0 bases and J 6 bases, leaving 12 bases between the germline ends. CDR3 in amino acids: CASSLAAGIGNEQFF. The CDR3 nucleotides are TGTGCCAGCAGCTTAGCCGCTGGGATCGGCAATGAGCAGTTCTTC.

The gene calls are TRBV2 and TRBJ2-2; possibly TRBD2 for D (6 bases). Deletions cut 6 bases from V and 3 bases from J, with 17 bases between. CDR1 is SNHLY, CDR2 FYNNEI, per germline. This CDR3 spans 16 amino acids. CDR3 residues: CASSWPSGVDTGELFF. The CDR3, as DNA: TGTGCCAGCAGCTGGCCGTCGGGGGTGGACACCGGGGAGCTGTTTTTT.

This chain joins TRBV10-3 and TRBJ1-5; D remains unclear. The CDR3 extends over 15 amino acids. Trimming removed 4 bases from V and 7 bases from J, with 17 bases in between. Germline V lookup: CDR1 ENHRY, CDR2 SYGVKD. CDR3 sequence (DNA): TGTGCCATCAGTGTATTCGACCCGACGGCACAGCCCCAGCATTTT. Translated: CAISVFDPTAQPQHF.

The CDR3 DNA is TGTGCCAGCAGTTTTATAGCGGGGGGGCACAACACAGATACGCAGTATTTT. It encodes CASSFIAGGHNTDTQYF. The chain couples TRBV12-3 or TRBV12-4 to TRBJ2-3, with 11 nucleotides matching TRBD2. V trimming: 3 bases; J trimming: 2 bases; junction bases outside the gene matches: 7. The CDR3 has 17 amino acids.

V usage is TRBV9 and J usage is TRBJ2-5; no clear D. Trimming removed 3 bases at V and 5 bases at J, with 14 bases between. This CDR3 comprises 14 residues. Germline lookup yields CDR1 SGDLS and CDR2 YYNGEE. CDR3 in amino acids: CASSAKGPRETQYF. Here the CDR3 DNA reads TGTGCCAGCAGCGCCAAAGGGCCCCGGGAGACCCAGTACTTC.

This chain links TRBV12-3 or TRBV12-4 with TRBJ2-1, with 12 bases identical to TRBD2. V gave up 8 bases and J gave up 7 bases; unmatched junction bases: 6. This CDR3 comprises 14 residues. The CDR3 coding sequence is TGTGCCAGCCAGACTAGCGGGAGCTGGAATGAGCAGTTCTTC. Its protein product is CASQTSGSWNEQFF.

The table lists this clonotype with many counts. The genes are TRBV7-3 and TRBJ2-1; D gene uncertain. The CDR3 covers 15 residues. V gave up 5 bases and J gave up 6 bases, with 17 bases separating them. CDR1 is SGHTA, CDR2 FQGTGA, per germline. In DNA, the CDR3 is TGTGCCAGCAGCGAACCGGGTCGACGAGGCAATGAGCAGTTCTTC. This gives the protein CASSEPGRRGNEQFF.

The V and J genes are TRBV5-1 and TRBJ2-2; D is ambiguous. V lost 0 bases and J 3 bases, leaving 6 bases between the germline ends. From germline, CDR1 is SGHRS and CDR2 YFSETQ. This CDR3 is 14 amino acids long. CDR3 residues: CASSLAFDTGELFF. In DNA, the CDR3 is TGCGCCAGCAGCTTGGCTTTTGACACCGGGGAGCTGTTTTTT.

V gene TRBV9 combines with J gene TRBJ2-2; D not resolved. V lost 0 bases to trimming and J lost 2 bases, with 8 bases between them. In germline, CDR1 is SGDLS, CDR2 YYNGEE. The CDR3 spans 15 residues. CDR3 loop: CASSVDSFNTGELFF. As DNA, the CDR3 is TGTGCCAGCAGCGTAGATAGCTTCAACACCGGGGAGCTGTTTTTT. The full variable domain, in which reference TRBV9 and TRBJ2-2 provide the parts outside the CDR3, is DSGVTQTPKHLITATGQRVTLRCSPRSGDLSVYWYQQSLDQGLQFLIQYYNGEERAKGNILERFSAQQFPDLHSELNLSSLELGDSALYFCASSVDSFNTGELFFGEGSRLTVL.

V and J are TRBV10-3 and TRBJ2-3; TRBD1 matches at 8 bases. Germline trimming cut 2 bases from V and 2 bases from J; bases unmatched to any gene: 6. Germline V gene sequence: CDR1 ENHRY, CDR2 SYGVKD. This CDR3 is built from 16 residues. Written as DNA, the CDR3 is TGTGCCATCAGTGAGCGGGACAGGACTTCCACAGATACGCAGTATTTT. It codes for CAISERDRTSTDTQYF.

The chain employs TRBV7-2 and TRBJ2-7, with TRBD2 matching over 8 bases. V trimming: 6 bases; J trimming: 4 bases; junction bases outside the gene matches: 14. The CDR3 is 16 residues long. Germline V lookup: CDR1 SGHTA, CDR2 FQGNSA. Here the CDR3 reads CASSSEQGRGGYEQYV. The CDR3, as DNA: TGTGCCAGCAGTTCGGAACAGGGCCGGGGGGGGTACGAGCAGTACGTC.

DNA for the CDR3: TGCGCCAGCAGCTTGGCCGGACAGGGGGCGCGTAATGAGCAGTTCTTC. Its translation is CASSLAGQGARNEQFF. The chain employs TRBV5-1 and TRBJ2-1; 11 bases map to TRBD1. In germline, CDR1 is SGHRS, CDR2 YFSETQ. The V gene end was trimmed by 0 bases and the J gene end by 7 bases; junction bases not matched to a gene: 6. The CDR3 totals 16 residues.

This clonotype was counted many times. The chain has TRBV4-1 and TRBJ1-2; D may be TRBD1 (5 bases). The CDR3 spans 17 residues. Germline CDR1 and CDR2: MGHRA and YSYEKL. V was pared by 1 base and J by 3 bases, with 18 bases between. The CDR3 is CASSQVDMGLSYYGYTF. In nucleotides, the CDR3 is TGCGCCAGCAGCCAAGTTGATATGGGACTATCGTACTATGGCTACACCTTC.

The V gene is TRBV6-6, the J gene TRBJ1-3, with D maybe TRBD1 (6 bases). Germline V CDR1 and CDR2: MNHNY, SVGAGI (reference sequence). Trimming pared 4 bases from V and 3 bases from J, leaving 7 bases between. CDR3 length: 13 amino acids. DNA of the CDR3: TGTGCCAGCAGTTCCAGGGGTGGAAACACCATATATTTT. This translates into CASSSRGGNTIYF.

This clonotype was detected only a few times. CDR3 DNA sequence: TGTGCCGGGGAGGGGGGAGGCGGCACTGAAGCTTTCTTT. It codes for CAGEGGGGTEAFF. V gene TRBV30 combines with J gene TRBJ1-1; D is possibly TRBD1 (6 bases). Germline V lookup: CDR1 GTSNPN, CDR2 SVGIG (reference sequence). V lost 8 bases, J lost 4 bases, and 17 bases lay in between. The length of the CDR3 is 13 residues.

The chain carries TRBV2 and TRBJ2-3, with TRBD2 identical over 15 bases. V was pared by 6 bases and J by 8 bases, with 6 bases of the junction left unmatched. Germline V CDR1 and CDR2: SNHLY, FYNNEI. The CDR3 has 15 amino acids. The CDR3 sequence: CASSGTSGGLGTQYF. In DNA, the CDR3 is TGTGCCAGCAGCGGGACTAGCGGGGGGCTCGGTACGCAGTATTTT.

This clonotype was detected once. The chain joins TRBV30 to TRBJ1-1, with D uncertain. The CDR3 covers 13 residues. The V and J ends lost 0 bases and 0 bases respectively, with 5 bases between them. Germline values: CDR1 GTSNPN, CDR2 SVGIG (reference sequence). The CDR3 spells CAWSVALNTEAFF. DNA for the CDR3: TGTGCCTGGAGTGTCGCCCTGAACACTGAAGCTTTCTTT. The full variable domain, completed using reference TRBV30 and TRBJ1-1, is SQTIHQWPATLVQPVGSPLSLECTVEGTSNPNLYWYRQAAGRGLQLLFYSVGIGQISSEVPQNLSASRPQDRQFILSSKKLLLSDSGFYLCAWSVALNTEAFFGQGTRLTVV.

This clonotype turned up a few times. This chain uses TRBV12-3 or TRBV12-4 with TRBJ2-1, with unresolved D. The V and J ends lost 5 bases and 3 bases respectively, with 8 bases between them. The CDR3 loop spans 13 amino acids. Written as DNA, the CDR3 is TGTGCCAGCAGTCCTGGATTCTACAATGAGCAGTTCTTC. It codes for CASSPGFYNEQFF.

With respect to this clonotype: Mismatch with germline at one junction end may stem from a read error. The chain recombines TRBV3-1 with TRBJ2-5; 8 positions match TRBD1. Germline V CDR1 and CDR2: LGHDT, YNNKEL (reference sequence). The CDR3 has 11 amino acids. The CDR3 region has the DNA TGTGCCAGCAGCCAAGAAGGACAGGGCTTCTTC. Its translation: CASSQEGQGFF.

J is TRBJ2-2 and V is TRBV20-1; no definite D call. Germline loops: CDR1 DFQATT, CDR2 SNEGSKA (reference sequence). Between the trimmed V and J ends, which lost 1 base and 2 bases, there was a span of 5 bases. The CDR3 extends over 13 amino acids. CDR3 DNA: TGCAGTGCTAGAGCAGTTAACACCGGGGAGCTGTTTTTT. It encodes CSARAVNTGELFF.

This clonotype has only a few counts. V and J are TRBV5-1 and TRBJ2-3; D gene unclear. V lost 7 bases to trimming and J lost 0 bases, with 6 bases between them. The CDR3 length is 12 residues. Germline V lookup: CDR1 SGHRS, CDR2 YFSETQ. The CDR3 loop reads CASFTSTDTQYF. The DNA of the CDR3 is TGCGCCAGCTTCACCAGCACAGATACGCAGTATTTT.

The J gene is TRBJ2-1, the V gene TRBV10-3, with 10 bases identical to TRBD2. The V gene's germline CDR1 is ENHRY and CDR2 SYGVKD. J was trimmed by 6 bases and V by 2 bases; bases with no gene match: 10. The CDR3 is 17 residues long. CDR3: CAISEGSGTSETNEQFF. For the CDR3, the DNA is TGTGCCATCAGTGAGGGTTCCGGGACTAGCGAAACCAATGAGCAGTTCTTC.

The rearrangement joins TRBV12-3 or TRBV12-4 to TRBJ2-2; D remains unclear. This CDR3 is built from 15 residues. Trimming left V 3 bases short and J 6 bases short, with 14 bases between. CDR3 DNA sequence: TGTGCCAGCAGTTTCTTTCCCAGAGGTCCCGGGGAGCTGTTTTTT. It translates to CASSFFPRGPGELFF.